The clone carrying this T cell receptor (beta chain) was detected many times. Stated time point: pre-sensitization, week 0. Documented treatment: therapeutic diphenylcyclopropenone sensitization with weekly scalp DPC. The sample comes from a study of human T cells and chemical hapten exposure. This CDR3 contains 14 residues. The germline CDR1 and CDR2 sequences are MNHEY and SVGEGT. The trim removed 4 bases at V and 4 bases at J, leaving 2 bases unmatched. TCRdb redid the calling of the RACE reads with MiXCR, one entry per CDR3 protein. The top ten clones hold around 2.8% of a sample with about 120,000 distinct CDR3 sequences, 13% of them seen once.

This chain links TRBV6-2 or TRBV6-3 with TRBJ2-2, with 8 bases identical to TRBD2. The source of this sequence is a woman between 18 and 29 years old with alopecia areata. Some clones in this sample may be carry-over from other donors' samples. Here the sequenced sample was whole blood, taken in connection with sensitization to the hapten diphenylcyclopropenone (DPC). The CDR3 bases are TGTGCCAGCAGTTCCGGGGGGGGCACCGGGGAGCTGTTTTTT. This codes for CASSSGGGTGELFF.